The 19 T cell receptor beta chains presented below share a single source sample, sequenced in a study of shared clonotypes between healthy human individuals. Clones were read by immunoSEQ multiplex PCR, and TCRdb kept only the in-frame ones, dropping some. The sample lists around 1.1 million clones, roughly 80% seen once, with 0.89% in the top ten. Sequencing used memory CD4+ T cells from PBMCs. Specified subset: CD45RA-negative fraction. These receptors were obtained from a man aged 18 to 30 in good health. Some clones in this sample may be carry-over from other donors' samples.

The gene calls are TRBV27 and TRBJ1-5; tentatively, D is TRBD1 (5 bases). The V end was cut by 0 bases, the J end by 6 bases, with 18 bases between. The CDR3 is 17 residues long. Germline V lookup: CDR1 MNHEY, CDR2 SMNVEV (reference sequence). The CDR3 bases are TGTGCCAGCAGTTTATCTTTGCAGGGTTATGGAATTCAGCCCCAGCATTTT. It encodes CASSLSLQGYGIQPQHF.

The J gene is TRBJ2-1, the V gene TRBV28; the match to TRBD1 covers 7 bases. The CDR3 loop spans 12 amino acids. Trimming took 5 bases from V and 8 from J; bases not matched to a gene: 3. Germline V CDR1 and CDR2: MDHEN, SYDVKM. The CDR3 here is CASSVTGYEQFF. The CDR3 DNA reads TGTGCCAGCAGTGTGACAGGGTATGAGCAGTTCTTC.

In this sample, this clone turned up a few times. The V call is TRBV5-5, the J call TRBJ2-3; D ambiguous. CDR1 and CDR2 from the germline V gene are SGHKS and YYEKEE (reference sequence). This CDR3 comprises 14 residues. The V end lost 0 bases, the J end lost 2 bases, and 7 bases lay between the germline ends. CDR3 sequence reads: CASSLGHFTDTQYF. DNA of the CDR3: TGTGCCAGCAGCTTGGGACACTTCACAGATACGCAGTATTTT. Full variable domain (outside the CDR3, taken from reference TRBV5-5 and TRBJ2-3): DAGVTQSPTHLIKTRGQQVTLRCSPISGHKSVSWYQQVLGQGPQFIFQYYEKEERGRGNFPDRFSARQFPNYSSELNVNALLLGDSALYLCASSLGHFTDTQYFGPGTRLTVL.

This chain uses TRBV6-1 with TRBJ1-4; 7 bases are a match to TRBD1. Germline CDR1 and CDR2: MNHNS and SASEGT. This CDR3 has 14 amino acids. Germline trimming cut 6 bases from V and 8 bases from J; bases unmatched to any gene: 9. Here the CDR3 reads CASSLDRVEEKLFF. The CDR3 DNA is TGTGCCAGCAGCCTCGACAGGGTTGAAGAAAAACTGTTTTTT.

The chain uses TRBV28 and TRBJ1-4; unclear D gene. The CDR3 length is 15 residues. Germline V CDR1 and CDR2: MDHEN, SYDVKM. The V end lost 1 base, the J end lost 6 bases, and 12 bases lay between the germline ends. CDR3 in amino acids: CASSLSPMGYEKLFF. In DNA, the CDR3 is TGTGCCAGCAGTTTATCCCCCATGGGCTATGAAAAACTGTTTTTT. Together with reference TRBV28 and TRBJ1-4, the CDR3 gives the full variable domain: DVKVTQSSRYLVKRTGEKVFLECVQDMDHENMFWYRQDPGLGLRLIYFSYDVKMKEKGDIPEGYSVSREKKERFSLILESASTNQTSMYLCASSLSPMGYEKLFFGSGTQLSVL.

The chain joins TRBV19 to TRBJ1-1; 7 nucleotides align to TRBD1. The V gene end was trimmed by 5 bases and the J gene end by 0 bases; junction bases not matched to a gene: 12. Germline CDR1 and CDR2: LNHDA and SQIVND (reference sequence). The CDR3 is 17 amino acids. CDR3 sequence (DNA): TGTGCCAGTAGTCCTACCCCCCGACAGGGATTGAACACTGAAGCTTTCTTT. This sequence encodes CASSPTPRQGLNTEAFF.

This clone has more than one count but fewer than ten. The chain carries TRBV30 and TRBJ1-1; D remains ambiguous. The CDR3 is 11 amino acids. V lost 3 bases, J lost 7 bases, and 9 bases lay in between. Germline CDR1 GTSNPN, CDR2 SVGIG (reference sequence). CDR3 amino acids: CAWRAVSEAFF. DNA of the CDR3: TGTGCCTGGAGGGCCGTCAGTGAAGCTTTCTTT.

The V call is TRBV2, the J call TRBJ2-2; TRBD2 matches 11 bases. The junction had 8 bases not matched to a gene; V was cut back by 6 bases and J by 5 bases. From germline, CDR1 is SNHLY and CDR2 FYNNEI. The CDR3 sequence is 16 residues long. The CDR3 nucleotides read TGTGCCAGCAGGCCTCGGACTAGCGGGCCTACCGGGGAGCTGTTTTTT. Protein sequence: CASRPRTSGPTGELFF.

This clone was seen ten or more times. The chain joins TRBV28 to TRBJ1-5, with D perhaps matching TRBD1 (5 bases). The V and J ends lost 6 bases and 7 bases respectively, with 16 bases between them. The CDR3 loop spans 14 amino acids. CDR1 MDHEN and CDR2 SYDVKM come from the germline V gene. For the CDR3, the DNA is TGTGCCAGCAGGGCAGGGTCCTGGGCGCAGCCCCAGCATTTT. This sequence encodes CASRAGSWAQPQHF.

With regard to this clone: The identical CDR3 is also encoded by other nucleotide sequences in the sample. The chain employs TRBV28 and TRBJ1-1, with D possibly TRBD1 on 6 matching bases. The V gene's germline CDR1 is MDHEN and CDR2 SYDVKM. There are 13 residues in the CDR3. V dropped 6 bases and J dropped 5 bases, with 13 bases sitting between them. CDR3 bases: TGTGCCAGCAGCCTCGGGGGGCGGACTGAAGCTTTCTTT. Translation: CASSLGGRTEAFF.

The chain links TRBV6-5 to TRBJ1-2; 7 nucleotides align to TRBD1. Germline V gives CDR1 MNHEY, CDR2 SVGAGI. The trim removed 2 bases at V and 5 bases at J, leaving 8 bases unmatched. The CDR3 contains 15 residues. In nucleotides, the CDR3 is TGTGCCAGCAGTTACGGGCGGACAGGACTTTATGGCTACACCTTC. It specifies CASSYGRTGLYGYTF.

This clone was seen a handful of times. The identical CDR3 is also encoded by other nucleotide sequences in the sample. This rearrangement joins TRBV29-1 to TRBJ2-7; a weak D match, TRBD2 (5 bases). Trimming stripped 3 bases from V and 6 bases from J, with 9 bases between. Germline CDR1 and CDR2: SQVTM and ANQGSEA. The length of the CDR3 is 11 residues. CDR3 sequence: CSVDRGGEQYF. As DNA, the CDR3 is TGCAGCGTTGATCGGGGTGGCGAGCAGTACTTC.

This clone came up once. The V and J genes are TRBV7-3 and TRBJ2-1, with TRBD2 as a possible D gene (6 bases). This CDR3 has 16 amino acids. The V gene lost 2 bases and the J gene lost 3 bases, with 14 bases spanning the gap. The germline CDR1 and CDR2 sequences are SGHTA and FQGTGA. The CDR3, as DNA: TGTGCCAGCAGCTTATATCCGGGACTCAGCTACAATGAGCAGTTCTTC. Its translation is CASSLYPGLSYNEQFF.

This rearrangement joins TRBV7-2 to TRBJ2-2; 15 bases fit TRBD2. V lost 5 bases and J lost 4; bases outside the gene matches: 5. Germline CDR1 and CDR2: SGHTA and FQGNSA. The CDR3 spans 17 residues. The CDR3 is CASSVGLAGGATGELFF. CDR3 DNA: TGTGCCAGCAGCGTGGGACTAGCGGGAGGAGCCACCGGGGAGCTGTTTTTT.

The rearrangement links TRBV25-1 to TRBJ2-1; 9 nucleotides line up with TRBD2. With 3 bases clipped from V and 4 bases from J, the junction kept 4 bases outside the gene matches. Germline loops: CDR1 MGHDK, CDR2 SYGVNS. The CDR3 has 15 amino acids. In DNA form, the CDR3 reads TGTGCCAGCAGTGACCGGACTAGCGCGTACAATGAGCAGTTCTTC. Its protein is CASSDRTSAYNEQFF.

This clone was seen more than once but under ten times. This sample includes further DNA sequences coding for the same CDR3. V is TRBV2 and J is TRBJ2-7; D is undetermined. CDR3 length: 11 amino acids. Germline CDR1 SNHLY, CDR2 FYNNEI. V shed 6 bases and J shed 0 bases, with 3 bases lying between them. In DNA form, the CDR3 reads TGTGCCAGCAGCCCCTCCTACGAGCAGTACTTC. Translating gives CASSPSYEQYF.

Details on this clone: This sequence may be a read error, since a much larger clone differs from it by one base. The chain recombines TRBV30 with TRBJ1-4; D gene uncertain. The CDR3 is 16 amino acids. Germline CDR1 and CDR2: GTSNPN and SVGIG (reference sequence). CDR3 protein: CAWSVAAHATNEKLSF. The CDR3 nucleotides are TGTGCCTGGAGTGTAGCTGCCCACGCAACTAATGAAAAACTGTCTTTT. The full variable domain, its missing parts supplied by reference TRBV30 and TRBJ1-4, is SQTIHQWPATLVQPVGSPLSLECTVEGTSNPNLYWYRQAAGRGLQLLFYSVGIGQISSEVPQNLSASRPQDRQFILSSKKLLLSDSGFYLCAWSVAAHATNEKLSFGSGTQLSVL.

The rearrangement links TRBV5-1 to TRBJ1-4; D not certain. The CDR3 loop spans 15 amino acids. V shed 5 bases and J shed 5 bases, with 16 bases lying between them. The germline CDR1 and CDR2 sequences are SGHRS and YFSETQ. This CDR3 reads CASRGAGNQNEKLFF. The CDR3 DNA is TGCGCCAGCAGAGGTGCCGGGAACCAAAATGAAAAACTGTTTTTT.

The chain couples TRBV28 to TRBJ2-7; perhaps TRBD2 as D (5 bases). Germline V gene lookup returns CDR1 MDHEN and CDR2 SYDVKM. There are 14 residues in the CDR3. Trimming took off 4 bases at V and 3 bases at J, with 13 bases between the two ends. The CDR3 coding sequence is TGTGCCAGCAGTTATCCCGGAACTAGCTACGAGCAGTACTTC. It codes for CASSYPGTSYEQYF. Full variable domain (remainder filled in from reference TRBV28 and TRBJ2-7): DVKVTQSSRYLVKRTGEKVFLECVQDMDHENMFWYRQDPGLGLRLIYFSYDVKMKEKGDIPEGYSVSREKKERFSLILESASTNQTSMYLCASSYPGTSYEQYFGPGTRLTVT.